These T cell receptor beta chains were read from a single sample in a study of blood T cell repertoires in COVID-19. Sequencing was performed with immunoSEQ multiplex PCR; in TCRdb, only in-frame clones are kept and a portion is missing. The sample consists of under 200,000 clones, more than 70% of them appearing once. Specimen: peripheral blood. The receptor source for this set is a man aged 45-60 years with active or convalescent COVID-19. Both conserved end residues are part of each CDR3. D genes are given only for firm matches. Where a row states a size, it is once, few, many or the class of an expanded clone; other rows omit it.

v_call	d_call	clone_size	j_call	cdr3_nt	cdr3_aa
TRBV6-1	-	-	TRBJ2-7	TGTGCCAGCAGTGAGGGAGTATTTGGCTACGAGCAGTACTTC	CASSEGVFGYEQYF
TRBV19	-	-	TRBJ2-1	TGTGCCAGTACCATACAGGGCCGATCCGCTTACAATGAGCAGTTCTTC	CASTIQGRSAYNEQFF
TRBV7-9	-	-	TRBJ1-2	TGTGCCAGCAGCTTAGCGGAGGGCTACACCTTC	CASSLAEGYTF
TRBV28	-	-	TRBJ2-7	TGTGCCAGCAGAACTACAACAGGAGCCTACGAGCAGTACTTC	CASRTTTGAYEQYF
TRBV5-4	-	-	TRBJ1-2	TGTGCCAGCAGCCCTGACAGGTCCTATGGCTACACCTTC	CASSPDRSYGYTF
TRBV5-6	TRBD1	-	TRBJ2-1	TGTGCCAGCAGCTTGTGGACAGGGCCCTACAATGAGCAGTTCTTC	CASSLWTGPYNEQFF
TRBV5-4	TRBD2	-	TRBJ2-2	TGTGCCAGCAGCTTGGGGGGACTAGCGGGAGTTAACACCGGGGAGCTGTTTTTT	CASSLGGLAGVNTGELFF
TRBV11-3	-	-	TRBJ1-4	TGTGCCAGCAGAGTCCAATCTCGGTATTGTGAAAAACTGTTTTTT	CASRVQSRYCEKLFF
TRBV6-5	TRBD1	once	TRBJ1-2	TGTGCCAGCAGGCCTCCGGGACAGTATGGCTACACCTTC	CASRPPGQYGYTF
TRBV6-5	TRBD1	-	TRBJ1-1	TGTGCCAGCAGTCACGAGACAGGGGAAGCTTTCTTT	CASSHETGEAFF
TRBV5-4	-	-	TRBJ2-3	TGTGCCAGCAGACTAGACAGGTCCCAATCAGGAGATACGCAGTATTTT	CASRLDRSQSGDTQYF
TRBV21-1	-	-	TRBJ1-2	TGTGCCAGTTCTATCACCAGGGGGGTTTTAAACTATGGCTACACCTTC	CASSITRGVLNYGYTF
TRBV5-4	TRBD2	-	TRBJ2-2	TGTGCCAGCAGCGGACTAGCGGGAGGTTCGAACACCGGGGAGCTGTTTTTT	CASSGLAGGSNTGELFF
TRBV24-1	TRBD2	-	TRBJ2-1	TGTGCCACCGAGATAGCGGGAGGTAATGAGCAGTTCTTC	CATEIAGGNEQFF
TRBV24-1	TRBD1	-	TRBJ2-3	TGTGCCACCAGTGTCGGGCAGGGGGGCACAGATACGCAGTATTTT	CATSVGQGGTDTQYF
TRBV4-3	TRBD2	-	TRBJ2-3	TGCGCCAGCAGCCAAGATGGGGCTAGCGGGAGGAACACAGATACGCAGTATTTT	CASSQDGASGRNTDTQYF
TRBV7-2	TRBD1	-	TRBJ2-7	TGTGCCAGCAGCTCAAGACAGGGTATAGGGAACGAGCAGTACTTC	CASSSRQGIGNEQYF
TRBV5-1	-	-	TRBJ2-7	TGCGCCAGCAGCTTGGACAGTACCTATTCGGGGGAGCAGTACTTC	CASSLDSTYSGEQYF
TRBV7-3	TRBD2	once	TRBJ2-3	TGTGCCAGCAGCTTTTCAGCGGGAGGGCCTAATACGCAGTATTTT	CASSFSAGGPNTQYF
TRBV7-7	TRBD2	-	TRBJ2-1	TGTGCTAGCAGCTCAGACGGCGGGGGGTACAATGAGCAGTTCTTC	CASSSDGGGYNEQFF
TRBV9	-	-	TRBJ1-3	TGTGCCAGCAGCCCCAGGTTGGGGGCTCCTGGAAACACCATATATTTT	CASSPRLGAPGNTIYF
TRBV10-3	TRBD1	-	TRBJ2-2	TGTGCCAGCGACAGGGGGCTGACCGGGGAGCTGTTTTTT	CASDRGLTGELFF
TRBV7-2	-	-	TRBJ2-2	TGTGCCAGCAGCCCATCGCGGGCCCTGAACACCGGGGAGCTGTTTTTT	CASSPSRALNTGELFF